This T cell receptor beta chain is drawn from a study of T-cell reconstitution after alpha-beta-depleted transplantation in children (dated by TCRdb to the mid-2010s). About the study as a whole: Using TCR repertoire profiling, the study followed T-cell immune reconstitution in a quantitative way in children after TCRalphabeta/CD19-depleted allogeneic hematopoietic cell transplantation.

The sample holds a few counts of this clonotype. It lacks a known antigen. There are no base qualities to consult, and no much larger clone falls within one base. Receptors were amplified or captured by PCR. Sequencing was performed on an Illumina HiSeq 2500. Molecular barcoding was employed in the preparation of TCR libraries, with unique molecular identifiers being used to normalize TCRbeta repertoire quantification. TCRdb took the public reads, trimmed them with fastp at Q25, ran MiXCR for clone calling and kept in-frame beta chains. Rows with a matching CDR3 protein are joined into one entry that keeps the most common DNA and genes. The sample contains hundreds of thousands of distinct CDR3 sequences, 16% of them found a single time. Approximately 1% of the sample lies in the top ten. CDR1 SGHTA and CDR2 FQGNSA are derived from the germline V gene. V trim: 3 bases; J trim: 4 bases; unmatched bases: 7. The cysteine opens and the valine closes a CDR3 of 15 amino acids. Only CDR3 DNA remains: 45 bases, in frame from the first base.

The V gene is TRBV7-2 and the J gene is TRBJ2-7; 9 bases in the junction line up with TRBD1. This TCR came from a human donor who donated a stem cell graft to a child with acute myeloid leukemia. Sequencing used PBMCs from the stem cell graft donor, obtained from the stem cell graft. The CDR3 corresponds to CASSLTRDRVYEQYV. The nucleotides are TGTGCCAGCAGCTTGACCCGGGACAGGGTATACGAGCAGTACGTC.